These T cell receptor beta chains were read from a single sample in a study of T cell responses to AZD1222 COVID-19 vaccine. Assay used: immunoSEQ multiplex PCR; TCRdb lists only in-frame clones, some missing. Of over 100,000 clones listed, around nine tenths are singletons. The sequences come from peripheral blood, collected on day 0 of AZD1222 vaccination. The receptors stem from an adult in good health. Both conserved end residues are part of each CDR3. Each record gives: D gene, V gene, clone size, J gene, CDR3 DNA, CDR3 protein. A D gene is named only where the DNA matches it firmly. Clone size is shown for a subset of rows, as once, few, many or a class of expanded clone.

.	TRBV19	.	TRBJ2-1	TGTGCCAGTAGTATTGGCCCCCTCAGGGGCAATGAGCAGTTCTTC	CASSIGPLRGNEQFF
.	TRBV7-9	.	TRBJ1-2	TGTGCCAGCAGCTTAGTGGCAGTCTCAAGCGGTGGCTACACCTTC	CASSLVAVSSGGYTF
.	TRBV18	.	TRBJ1-2	TGTGCCAGCTCACCGGAGGGAAGGGGCTACACCTTC	CASSPEGRGYTF
.	TRBV27	.	TRBJ1-1	TGTGCCAGCAGTTTATTGTTGAGGTCCGAAGCTTTCTTT	CASSLLLRSEAFF
.	TRBV7-2	few	TRBJ1-5	TGTGCCAGCAGCTTACAACGGAATCAGCCCCAGCATTTT	CASSLQRNQPQHF
.	TRBV2	.	TRBJ2-2	TGTGCCAGCTTGCCGGACACCCGAGGGACCGGGGAGCTGTTTTTT	CASLPDTRGTGELFF
.	TRBV5-4	.	TRBJ2-2	TGTGCCAGCAGCCTAGGAGGGCCACGTAACGGGGAGCTGTTTTTT	CASSLGGPRNGELFF
.	TRBV11-3	.	TRBJ1-5	TGTGCCAGCAGCTTTACAGGCGTTAAGGGCAATCAGCCCCAGCATTTT	CASSFTGVKGNQPQHF
.	TRBV2	.	TRBJ1-1	TGTGCCAGCACCCGGGAAGGGGCGACAGAGGCTTTCTTT	CASTREGATEAFF
.	TRBV9	.	TRBJ2-1	TGTGCCAGCAGCCAAGGGGGATTCTCGACGGATGAGCAGTTCTTC	CASSQGGFSTDEQFF
.	TRBV6-1	.	TRBJ2-2	TGTGCCAGCAGTGAAGCAGTTCGCACCGGGGAGCTGTTTTTT	CASSEAVRTGELFF
.	TRBV12-3/TRBV12-4	once	TRBJ1-2	TGTGCCAGCAGTTTATCGCAGAATGGCTACACCTTC	CASSLSQNGYTF
.	TRBV4-3	.	TRBJ1-3	TGCGCCAGCAGCCCTCCCGGACTACCTAGCACCATATATTTT	CASSPPGLPSTIYF
.	TRBV7-8	.	TRBJ2-3	TGTGCCAGCAGCCCGAGACTACCCAGCACAGATACGCAGTATTTT	CASSPRLPSTDTQYF
TRBD2	TRBV6-5	.	TRBJ2-1	TGTGCCAGCAGTTACCGCCCAGCGGGACACAATGAGCAGTTCTTC	CASSYRPAGHNEQFF
.	TRBV7-2	.	TRBJ2-3	TGTGCCAGCAGCTTAGGGACCCTACCATCTGCAGATACGCAGTATTTT	CASSLGTLPSADTQYF
.	TRBV2	.	TRBJ1-3	TGTGCCAGCAGTGGTCTACGGACCTCATCTGGAAACACCATATATTTT	CASSGLRTSSGNTIYF
.	TRBV5-1	.	TRBJ1-2	TGCGCCAGCAGCTTGGGACTGGAATATGGCTACACCTTC	CASSLGLEYGYTF
.	TRBV24-1	.	TRBJ1-5	TGTGCCACCACCTGTAGGGGTAAGGTGGAAGCGAATCAGCCCCAGCATTTT	CATTCRGKVEANQPQHF
TRBD2	TRBV10-1	.	TRBJ2-7	TGCGCCAGCAGTGACGGGACTAGCGGGAAAGACGAGCAGTACTTC	CASSDGTSGKDEQYF
.	TRBV7-8	.	TRBJ1-2	TGTGCCAGCAGTTTATATTCGGATGGCTACACCTTC	CASSLYSDGYTF
.	TRBV7-2	.	TRBJ1-3	TGTGCCAGCAGCTTAGTGTCGGCCTCTGGAAACACCATATATTTT	CASSLVSASGNTIYF
TRBD1	TRBV15	.	TRBJ2-7	TGTGCCACCAGCGAGGGATTCGACAGGGAATACGAGCAGTACTTC	CATSEGFDREYEQYF
.	TRBV7-2	.	TRBJ2-6	TGTGCCAGCAGCTTATCAGGTTCTGGGGCCAACGTCCTGACTTTC	CASSLSGSGANVLTF
.	TRBV9	.	TRBJ2-7	TGTGCCAGCAGCGTATCTGGCAGGGGGGACGTATACGAGCAGTACTTC	CASSVSGRGDVYEQYF
.	TRBV5-5	.	TRBJ1-5	TGTGCCAGCAGCTTTGAGGGATTGAATAGCAATCAGCCCCAGCATTTT	CASSFEGLNSNQPQHF
.	TRBV5-6	few	TRBJ1-5	TGTGCCAGCAGCTTGAAGTCCAGGGGATTCAATCAGCCCCAGCATTTT	CASSLKSRGFNQPQHF
.	TRBV7-8	.	TRBJ1-5	TGTGCCAGCACCCTAGGAGTGGGGGTTAGCAATCAGCCCCAGCATTTT	CASTLGVGVSNQPQHF
.	TRBV7-2	.	TRBJ1-1	TGTGCCAGCAGCTTTGGCACTGAAGCTTTCTTT	CASSFGTEAFF
TRBD1	TRBV30	.	TRBJ1-1	TGTGCCTGGAGGGGCAGGGGGAGAGGGACTGAAGCTTTCTTT	CAWRGRGRGTEAFF
.	TRBV28	.	TRBJ1-2	TGTGCCAGCAGTTCCCCTAGAGGGTCGGAGAACTATGGCTACACCTTC	CASSSPRGSENYGYTF
.	TRBV30	once	TRBJ2-7	TGTGCCGGAACTCGGACGGTTAGCTCCTACGAGCAGTACTTC	CAGTRTVSSYEQYF
TRBD1	TRBV27	.	TRBJ2-7	TGTGCCAACTTCTACAGGGGTCATTACTCTAAGTACTTC	CANFYRGHYSKYF
TRBD2	TRBV9	.	TRBJ2-5	TGTGCCAGCAGCGTAGATCGCGGGAGCGGGACCCAGTACTTC	CASSVDRGSGTQYF
.	TRBV29-1	once	TRBJ1-2	TGCAGCGTTGGGCTGCGATCTAACTATGGCTACACCTTC	CSVGLRSNYGYTF
.	TRBV3-1/TRBV3-2	.	TRBJ2-2	TGTGCCAGCAGCCACCCCTACACCGGGGAGCTGTTTTTT	CASSHPYTGELFF
TRBD1	TRBV7-2	.	TRBJ2-1	TGTGCCAGCAGCTACGGGACAGTCGCCTACAATGAGCAGTTCTTC	CASSYGTVAYNEQFF